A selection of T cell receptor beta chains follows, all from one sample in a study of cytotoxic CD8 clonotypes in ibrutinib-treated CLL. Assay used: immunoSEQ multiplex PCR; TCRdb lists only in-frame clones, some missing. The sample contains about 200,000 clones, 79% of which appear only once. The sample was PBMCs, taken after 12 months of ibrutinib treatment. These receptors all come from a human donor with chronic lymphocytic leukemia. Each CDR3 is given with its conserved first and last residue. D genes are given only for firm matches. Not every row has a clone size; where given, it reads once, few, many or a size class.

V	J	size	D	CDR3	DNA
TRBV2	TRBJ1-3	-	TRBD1	CASRTRGLTGNTIYF	TGTGCCAGCAGGACCAGGGGGCTTACGGGAAACACCATATATTTT
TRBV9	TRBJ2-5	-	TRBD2	CASSGGTSAQGETQYF	TGTGCCAGCAGCGGGGGGACTAGCGCTCAAGGGGAGACCCAGTACTTC
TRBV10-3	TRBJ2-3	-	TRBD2	CAISGGGNTDTQYF	TGTGCCATCAGTGGGGGGGGGAACACAGATACGCAGTATTTT
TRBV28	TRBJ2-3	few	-	CASSLWGGTDTQYF	TGTGCCAGCAGTTTGTGGGGGGGCACAGATACGCAGTATTTT
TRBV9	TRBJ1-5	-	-	CASSVDSGYNQPQHF	TGTGCCAGCAGCGTAGATTCGGGATACAATCAGCCCCAGCATTTT
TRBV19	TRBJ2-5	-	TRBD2	CASSIGVGGGAETQYF	TGTGCCAGTAGTATAGGGGTCGGCGGGGGGGCTGAGACCCAGTACTTC
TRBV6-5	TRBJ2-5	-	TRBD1	CASSYSKGAGQETQYF	TGTGCCAGCAGTTACTCGAAGGGGGCGGGTCAAGAGACCCAGTACTTC
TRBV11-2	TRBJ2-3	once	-	CASSLSPSSTDTQYF	TGTGCCAGCAGCTTATCCCCCTCTAGCACAGATACGCAGTATTTT
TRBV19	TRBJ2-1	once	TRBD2	CASSPRLAGGPTVQNEQFF	TGTGCCAGTAGTCCCCGACTAGCGGGGGGCCCTACTGTTCAGAATGAGCAGTTCTTC
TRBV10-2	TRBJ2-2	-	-	CASSGTGELFF	TGCGCCAGCAGTGGGACCGGGGAGCTGTTTTTT
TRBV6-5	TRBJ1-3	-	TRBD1	CASSYSQGASGNTIYF	TGTGCCAGCAGTTACTCCCAGGGGGCGTCAGGAAACACCATATATTTT
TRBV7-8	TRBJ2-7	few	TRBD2	CASSSKPGGSSYEQYF	TGTGCCAGCAGCTCCAAACCGGGGGGGAGCTCCTACGAGCAGTACTTC
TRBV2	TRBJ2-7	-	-	CASRYRESRYEQYF	TGTGCCAGCAGATACCGGGAGAGTCGTTACGAGCAGTACTTC
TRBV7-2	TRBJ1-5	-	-	CASSLVGGQNQPQHF	TGTGCCAGCAGCTTAGTAGGGGGGCAGAATCAGCCCCAGCATTTT
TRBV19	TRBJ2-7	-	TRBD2	CASSFGLAGFEQYF	TGTGCCAGTTCATTTGGACTAGCGGGGTTCGAGCAGTACTTC
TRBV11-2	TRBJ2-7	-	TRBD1	CASSSTDRGGYEQYF	TGTGCCAGCAGCTCGACGGACAGGGGCGGGTACGAGCAGTACTTC
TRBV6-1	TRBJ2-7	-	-	CASKITSEQYF	TGTGCCAGCAAAATTACTTCCGAGCAGTACTTC
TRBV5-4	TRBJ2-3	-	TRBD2	CASSTTGRGGAYTDTQYF	TGTGCCAGCAGCACCACCGGCCGGGGGGGGGCCTACACAGATACGCAGTATTTT
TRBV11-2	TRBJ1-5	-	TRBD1	CASSPTGSQPQHF	TGTGCCAGCAGCCCGACAGGGAGTCAGCCCCAGCATTTT
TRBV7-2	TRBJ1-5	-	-	CASSSRGGQPQHF	TGTGCCAGCAGCTCCCGGGGGGGGCAGCCCCAGCATTTT
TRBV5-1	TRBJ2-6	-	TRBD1	CASSSTTGGAGANVLTF	TGCGCCAGCAGTTCCACGACAGGGGGCGCCGGGGCCAACGTCCTGACTTTC
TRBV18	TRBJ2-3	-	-	CASSPGTTDTQYF	TGTGCCAGCTCACCAGGTACCACAGATACGCAGTATTTT
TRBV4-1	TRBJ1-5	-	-	CASSQFQTSNQPQHF	TGCGCCAGCAGCCAATTTCAAACTAGCAATCAGCCCCAGCATTTT
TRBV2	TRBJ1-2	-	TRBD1	CASSVQQGASGYTF	TGTGCCAGCAGTGTACAACAGGGGGCTAGTGGCTACACCTTC
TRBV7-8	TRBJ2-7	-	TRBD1	CASSLERGGRGTHYSYEQYF	TGTGCCAGCAGCTTAGAAAGGGGTGGCAGGGGGACGCACTACTCCTACGAGCAGTACTTC
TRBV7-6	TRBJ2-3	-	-	CASSRLGTIRLTDTQYF	TGTGCCAGCAGCCGCCTAGGAACTATCCGCCTCACAGATACGCAGTATTTT
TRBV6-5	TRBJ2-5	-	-	CASSYYGGETQYF	TGTGCCAGCAGTTATTATGGGGGAGAGACCCAGTACTTC
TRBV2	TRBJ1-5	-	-	CASSEALGINQPQHF	TGTGCCAGCAGTGAAGCGCTGGGGATTAATCAGCCCCAGCATTTT
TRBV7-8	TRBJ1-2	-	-	CASSPLGESYGYTF	TGTGCCAGCAGCCCCCTTGGGGAAAGCTATGGCTACACCTTC
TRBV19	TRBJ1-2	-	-	CASTLGTQGTNYGYTF	TGTGCCAGTACCCTAGGAACCCAGGGGACTAACTATGGCTACACCTTC
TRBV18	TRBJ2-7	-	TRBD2	CASSPPLAGPVVQYF	TGTGCCAGCTCACCACCCCTAGCGGGGCCTGTTGTGCAGTACTTC
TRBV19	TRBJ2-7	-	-	CASSRDGLSEQYF	TGTGCCAGTAGTAGGGACGGCCTCTCCGAGCAGTACTTC
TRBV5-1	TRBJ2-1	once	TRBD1	CASSIPGQDYNEQFF	TGCGCCAGCAGCATCCCGGGACAGGACTACAATGAGCAGTTCTTC
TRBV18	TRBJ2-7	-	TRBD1	CASSPRQGNEQYF	TGTGCCAGCTCACCGCGACAGGGGAACGAGCAGTACTTC
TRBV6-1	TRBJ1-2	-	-	CASSELGGLDGYTF	TGTGCCAGCAGTGAACTAGGGGGGTTGGATGGCTACACCTTC
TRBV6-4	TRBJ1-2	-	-	CASRGTPTNYGYTF	TGTGCCAGCAGGGGGACACCAACTAACTATGGCTACACCTTC